This is a list of T cell receptor beta chains from one sample in a study of OX40 agonist ivuxolimab in advanced cancers. TCRdb keeps only in-frame clones here, not all; method: immunoSEQ multiplex PCR. Of tens of thousands of clones in the sample, about 88% were seen once. The sequenced sample was CD4+ or CD8+ T cells sorted from blood, obtained in a trial of the OX40 agonist ivuxolimab. All receptors derive from an adult with an advanced solid tumor such as melanoma, head and neck, liver or kidney cancer. Each CDR3 is given with its conserved first and last residue. The order of the fields is D gene, clone size, V gene, J gene, CDR3 DNA, CDR3 protein. D genes are given only for firm matches. Clone sizes are given selectively: once, few, many, or a class where the clone is expanded.

-	-	TRBV11-2	TRBJ2-7	TGTGCCAGCAGCTTTCAGCGGACCGAGCAGTACTTC	CASSFQRTEQYF
-	-	TRBV7-3	TRBJ2-6	TGTGCCAGCAGCTTAGAGTGGAGGACAGGGGCCAACGTCCTGACTTTC	CASSLEWRTGANVLTF
TRBD2	-	TRBV28	TRBJ2-7	TGTGCCAGCAGTTTAGCGGGACTAGCGGGGGGCTACGAGCAGTACTTC	CASSLAGLAGGYEQYF
-	few	TRBV28	TRBJ1-2	TGTGCCACGCTTCCCGGGGGTATGGGTGGCTACACCTTC	CATLPGGMGGYTF
TRBD1	-	TRBV19	TRBJ2-7	TGTGCCAGTAGTACGTGGGACAGCTACGAGCAGTACTTC	CASSTWDSYEQYF
-	few	TRBV5-5	TRBJ2-7	TGTGCCAGCAGCTATGTAACAGGGACAACCTACGAGCAGTACTTC	CASSYVTGTTYEQYF
TRBD2	-	TRBV5-1	TRBJ2-1	TGCGCCAGCAGCTCAGGACTAGCGGGAGTGAATGAGCAGTTCTTC	CASSSGLAGVNEQFF
TRBD1	-	TRBV28	TRBJ1-2	TGTGCCAGCAGTTCCGGACAGGGCAGCCAGGGCTACACCTTC	CASSSGQGSQGYTF
-	-	TRBV25-1	TRBJ2-7	TGTGCCAGCAGTGAAATAGCGGCCGGCTCCTACGAGCAGTACTTC	CASSEIAAGSYEQYF
TRBD2	-	TRBV30	TRBJ2-2	TGTGCCTGGAGTGACCCCGGGACTAGCGGATCGGTCGGGGAGCTGTTTTTT	CAWSDPGTSGSVGELFF
-	-	TRBV5-1	TRBJ2-6	TGCGCCAGCAGCCAAAGCTCTGGGGCCAACGTCCTGACTTTC	CASSQSSGANVLTF
-	-	TRBV5-1	TRBJ1-6	TGCGCCAGCAGCTTCGTCGGGGGAGAGAATTCACCCCTCCACTTT	CASSFVGGENSPLHF
-	-	TRBV14	TRBJ2-3	TGTGCCAGCAGCCAAGATAGAGGGGGGGCCATAGATACGCAGTATTTT	CASSQDRGGAIDTQYF
-	-	TRBV10-2	TRBJ1-1	TGCGCCAGCAGTGAGGGGGGACAACTCAACACTGAAGCTTTCTTT	CASSEGGQLNTEAFF
-	-	TRBV5-6	TRBJ1-1	TGTGCCAGCAGCTTCGACGGGACCTACACTGAAGCTTTCTTT	CASSFDGTYTEAFF
TRBD2	-	TRBV27	TRBJ2-3	TGTGCCAGCAGTTTAAGGCTAGCGGGGGCGGATACGCAGTATTTT	CASSLRLAGADTQYF
TRBD1	few	TRBV7-3	TRBJ2-2	TGTGCCAGCAGCTTCGGGACAGTCGACACCGGGGAGCTGTTTTTT	CASSFGTVDTGELFF
-	-	TRBV18	TRBJ2-5	TGTGCCAGCTCACCAGCCGGGGGCAGGGAGACCCAGTACTTC	CASSPAGGRETQYF
-	-	TRBV6-5	TRBJ1-6	TGTGCCAGCAGTTCCTTAGACTCCCGGAGATCACCCCTCCACTTT	CASSSLDSRRSPLHF
TRBD1	-	TRBV5-6	TRBJ1-2	TGTGCCAGCAGCGACGCAGGAGGGGGCTCCTATGGCTACACCTTC	CASSDAGGGSYGYTF
-	few	TRBV28	TRBJ2-5	TGTGCCAGCAGTGGGACCCAAGAGACCCAGTACTTC	CASSGTQETQYF
-	-	TRBV11-2	TRBJ2-7	TGTGCCAGCAGCTTAGGGCCGGCAACCCTCTACGAGCAGTACTTC	CASSLGPATLYEQYF
TRBD2	-	TRBV7-9	TRBJ2-1	TGTGCCAGCAGCGGGACTATGAATGAGCAGTTCTTC	CASSGTMNEQFF
-	-	TRBV5-1	TRBJ1-2	TGCGCCAGCAGCTTGGACACTAACTATGGCTACACCTTC	CASSLDTNYGYTF
-	-	TRBV2	TRBJ1-4	TGTGCCAGTCAGGGGAGCCCTTTATTTAATGAAAAACTGTTTTTT	CASQGSPLFNEKLFF
-	-	TRBV11-2	TRBJ1-2	TGTGCCAGCAGCGTCGATGAGGGCAACTATGGCTACACCTTC	CASSVDEGNYGYTF
TRBD2	-	TRBV6-5	TRBJ2-7	TGTGCCAGCGTTGCGGGAGGGGTGACCTACGAGCAGTACTTC	CASVAGGVTYEQYF
-	-	TRBV7-2	TRBJ1-1	TGTGCCAGCAGCTTCATGGGAACTGAAGCTTTCTTT	CASSFMGTEAFF
TRBD1	-	TRBV5-1	TRBJ2-7	TGCGCCAGCGGCTCGGGACAGGGGCCCTACGAGCAGTACTTC	CASGSGQGPYEQYF
TRBD1	once	TRBV15	TRBJ1-5	TGTGCCACCAGCAGAGATGCAGGACAGGGGGCCCAGCCCCAGCATTTT	CATSRDAGQGAQPQHF
TRBD1	-	TRBV30	TRBJ1-1	TGTGCCTGGAGAAGGGACAGGAACACTGAAGCTTTCTTT	CAWRRDRNTEAFF
TRBD1	-	TRBV27	TRBJ2-7	TGTGCCAGCAGTGCGACCGGGACAGGGCGCCACGAGCAGTACTTC	CASSATGTGRHEQYF
TRBD1	-	TRBV19	TRBJ2-6	TGTGCCAGTAGCCCCCGTGGGACAGGGGTCCTCTTTGGGGCCAACGTCCTGACTTTC	CASSPRGTGVLFGANVLTF
TRBD1	-	TRBV6-1	TRBJ2-5	TGTGCCACCCTAGCCCCGGGACAGAAAGAGACCCAGTACTTC	CATLAPGQKETQYF
TRBD2	-	TRBV5-6	TRBJ2-1	TGTGCCAGCAGTCCAACTAGCGCCATCGGTCTCTCCTACAATGAGCAGTTCTTC	CASSPTSAIGLSYNEQFF
-	-	TRBV7-3	TRBJ1-1	TGTGCCAGCAGCTTAGGACCAGCACAGGGGAACACTGAAGCTTTCTTT	CASSLGPAQGNTEAFF
TRBD2	-	TRBV18	TRBJ2-1	TGTGCCAGCTCACCACCGACTAAGCGGGGGGGCAATGAGCAGTTCTTC	CASSPPTKRGGNEQFF
TRBD1	-	TRBV28	TRBJ1-2	TGTGCCAGCAGTTCCGGACAGGTGTATGGCTACACCTTC	CASSSGQVYGYTF
-	-	TRBV28	TRBJ2-1	TGTGCCAGCATTTCAGGGGCAACCTACAATGAGCAGTTCTTC	CASISGATYNEQFF
TRBD2	few	TRBV7-8	TRBJ2-5	TGTGCCAGCAGCTTAGCGCAGCGGGGGCGAGAGACCCAGTACTTC	CASSLAQRGRETQYF
TRBD2	-	TRBV2	TRBJ2-7	TGTGCCAGCAGTGATCCGGGACTAGCGGAGGGGGCCTACGAGCAGTACTTC	CASSDPGLAEGAYEQYF
-	-	TRBV10-3	TRBJ2-7	TGTGCCATCAGTCCCGGGACGGGAACCTACGAGCAGTACTTC	CAISPGTGTYEQYF
-	-	TRBV30	TRBJ1-1	TGTGCCTGGAGTGAAGTCTCGAGCACAAACACTGAAGCTTTCTTT	CAWSEVSSTNTEAFF
-	-	TRBV13	TRBJ2-7	TGTGCCAGCAGCTACCTCTCCTCGCGGGGGCACTACGAGCAGTACTTC	CASSYLSSRGHYEQYF
-	-	TRBV28	TRBJ1-1	TGTGCCAGCAAACAGGGATACACTGAAGCTTTCTTT	CASKQGYTEAFF
-	once	TRBV5-5	TRBJ2-1	TGTGCCAGCAGCTGGACCACCGATGAGCAGTTCTTC	CASSWTTDEQFF
-	-	TRBV4-2	TRBJ2-1	TGTGCCAGCAGCCTTAACCAACTCCGGGCGGGGAACTCCTACAATGAGCAGTTCTTC	CASSLNQLRAGNSYNEQFF
-	-	TRBV6-5	TRBJ1-2	TGTGCCAGCAGTCCAGGGGAGAGCTATGGCTACACCTTC	CASSPGESYGYTF
-	-	TRBV29-1	TRBJ1-1	TGCAGCGTTAGGGAAAACACTGAAGCTTTCTTT	CSVRENTEAFF
TRBD1	-	TRBV27	TRBJ1-5	TGTGCCAGCAGTCGGGGGACAGCCCCCAATCAGCCCCAGCATTTT	CASSRGTAPNQPQHF
-	-	TRBV18	TRBJ1-2	TGTGCCAGTAGGACGGAGAACTATGGCTACACCTTC	CASRTENYGYTF
-	once	TRBV19	TRBJ1-3	TGTGCCAGTAGTACCCCCCCCGTTGGCTCTGGAAACACCATATATTTT	CASSTPPVGSGNTIYF